This is a list of T cell receptor beta chains from one sample in a study of cytomegalovirus exposure and HLA in healthy donors. Here immunoSEQ multiplex PCR was the method, and the copy in TCRdb shows in-frame clones only, minus some. The top ten clones hold about 11% of a sample with 150,000 to 200,000 clones, roughly 77% of them seen once. Input material: PBMCs. These receptors were taken from a man younger than 35 in good health and CMV-seropositive. The conserved cysteine and the conserved F or W are not part of the CDR3 here. Fields, in order: V gene, clone size, J gene, CDR3 protein. The size of a clone is reported for some rows only, either as once, few or many, or as a class for expanded clones.

V gene: TRBV16
clone size: few
J gene: TRBJ2-3
CDR3 protein: ASSRRTSGSLLQDTQY

V gene: TRBV29-1
clone size: -
J gene: TRBJ2-1
CDR3 protein: SVESYQNNEQF

V gene: TRBV27
clone size: -
J gene: TRBJ2-3
CDR3 protein: ASSLASRNTQY

V gene: TRBV6-1
clone size: once
J gene: TRBJ1-5
CDR3 protein: ASSVQPDQPQH

V gene: TRBV10-3
clone size: -
J gene: TRBJ1-2
CDR3 protein: AISEKAGKSNYGYT

V gene: TRBV5-1
clone size: -
J gene: TRBJ2-2
CDR3 protein: ASSLSWTTNTGELF

V gene: TRBV5-6
clone size: -
J gene: TRBJ1-2
CDR3 protein: ASSPFQGAGYA

V gene: TRBV15
clone size: -
J gene: TRBJ1-2
CDR3 protein: ATSGGGWRSGYP

V gene: TRBV27
clone size: -
J gene: TRBJ2-1
CDR3 protein: ASTAGNEQF

V gene: TRBV19
clone size: -
J gene: TRBJ1-1
CDR3 protein: ASSILKTTDRNTEAF

V gene: TRBV7-8
clone size: -
J gene: TRBJ2-7
CDR3 protein: ASSLQAGDYEQY

V gene: TRBV10-3
clone size: once
J gene: TRBJ1-2
CDR3 protein: ATETGVNRGARYGYT

V gene: TRBV28
clone size: -
J gene: TRBJ2-7
CDR3 protein: ASSTSLYEQY

V gene: TRBV6-4
clone size: -
J gene: TRBJ2-7
CDR3 protein: ASSDLGQQPYEQY

V gene: TRBV4-2
clone size: -
J gene: TRBJ2-2
CDR3 protein: ASRHAGDNTGELF

V gene: TRBV7-9
clone size: -
J gene: TRBJ2-7
CDR3 protein: SSSLAGYEQY

V gene: TRBV4-1
clone size: -
J gene: TRBJ2-2
CDR3 protein: ASSRGQKNTGELF

V gene: TRBV29-1
clone size: -
J gene: TRBJ2-2
CDR3 protein: SVARRDTTGELF

V gene: TRBV11-2
clone size: -
J gene: TRBJ1-1
CDR3 protein: ASSSGAGKAEAF

V gene: TRBV4-2
clone size: few
J gene: TRBJ2-1
CDR3 protein: ASSPSIAEIYEQF

V gene: TRBV28
clone size: few
J gene: TRBJ2-3
CDR3 protein: ASSFSRPSTDTQY

V gene: TRBV7-2
clone size: -
J gene: TRBJ2-5
CDR3 protein: ASSLGAGGVKQETQY

V gene: TRBV28
clone size: -
J gene: TRBJ1-5
CDR3 protein: ASSYRDRGFNQPQH

V gene: TRBV2
clone size: -
J gene: TRBJ2-7
CDR3 protein: ASKPGTSGYEQY